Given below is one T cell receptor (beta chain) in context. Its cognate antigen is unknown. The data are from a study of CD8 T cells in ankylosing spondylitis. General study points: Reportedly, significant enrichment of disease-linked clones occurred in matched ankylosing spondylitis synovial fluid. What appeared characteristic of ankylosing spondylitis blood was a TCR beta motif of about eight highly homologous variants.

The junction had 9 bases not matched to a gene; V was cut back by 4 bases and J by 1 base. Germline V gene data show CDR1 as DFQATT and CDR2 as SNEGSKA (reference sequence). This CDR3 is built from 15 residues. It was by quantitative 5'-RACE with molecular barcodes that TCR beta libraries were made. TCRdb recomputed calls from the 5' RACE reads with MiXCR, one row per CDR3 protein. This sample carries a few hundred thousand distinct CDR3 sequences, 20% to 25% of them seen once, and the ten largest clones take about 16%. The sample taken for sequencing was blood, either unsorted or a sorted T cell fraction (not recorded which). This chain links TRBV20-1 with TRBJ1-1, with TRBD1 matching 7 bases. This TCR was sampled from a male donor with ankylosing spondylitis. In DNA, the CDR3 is TGCAGTGCTACCCACGACAGGGTGACGAACACTGAAGCTTTCTTT. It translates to CSATHDRVTNTEAFF.